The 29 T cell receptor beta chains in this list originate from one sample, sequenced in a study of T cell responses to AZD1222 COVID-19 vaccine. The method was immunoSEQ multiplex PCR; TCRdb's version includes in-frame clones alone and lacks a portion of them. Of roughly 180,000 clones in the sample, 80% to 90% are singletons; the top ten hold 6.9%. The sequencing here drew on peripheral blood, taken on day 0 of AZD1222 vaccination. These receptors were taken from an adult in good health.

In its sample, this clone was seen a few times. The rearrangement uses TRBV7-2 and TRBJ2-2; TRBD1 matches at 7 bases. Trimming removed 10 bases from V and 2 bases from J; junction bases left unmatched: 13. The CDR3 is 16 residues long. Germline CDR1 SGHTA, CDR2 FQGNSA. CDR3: CANKHLRDRNTGELFF. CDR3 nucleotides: TGTGCCAACAAGCACCTGAGGGACAGAAACACCGGGGAGCTGTTTTTT.

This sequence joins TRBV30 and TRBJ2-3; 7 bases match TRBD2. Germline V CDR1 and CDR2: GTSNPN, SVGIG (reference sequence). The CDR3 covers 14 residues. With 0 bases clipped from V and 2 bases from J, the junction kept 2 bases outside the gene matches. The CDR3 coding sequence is TGTGCCTGGAGTGTAACTAGCGTCACAGATACGCAGTATTTT. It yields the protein CAWSVTSVTDTQYF.

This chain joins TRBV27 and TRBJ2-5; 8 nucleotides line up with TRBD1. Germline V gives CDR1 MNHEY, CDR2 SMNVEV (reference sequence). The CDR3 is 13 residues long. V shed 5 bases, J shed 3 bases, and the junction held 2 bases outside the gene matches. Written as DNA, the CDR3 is TGTGCCAGCAGTATGACAGGGGAAGAGACCCAGTACTTC. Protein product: CASSMTGEETQYF.

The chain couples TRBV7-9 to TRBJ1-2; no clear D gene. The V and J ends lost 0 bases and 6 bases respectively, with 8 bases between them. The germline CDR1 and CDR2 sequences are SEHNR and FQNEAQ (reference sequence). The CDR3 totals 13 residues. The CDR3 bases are TGTGCCAGCAGCTTAGCGGGAGGGAATGGCTACACCTTC. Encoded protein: CASSLAGGNGYTF.

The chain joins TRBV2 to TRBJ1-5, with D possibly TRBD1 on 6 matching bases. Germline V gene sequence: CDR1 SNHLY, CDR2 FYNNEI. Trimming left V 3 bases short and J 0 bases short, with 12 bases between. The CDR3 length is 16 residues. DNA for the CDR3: TGTGCCAGCAGTGACTCCAGGGGATATAGCAATCAGCCCCAGCATTTT. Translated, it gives CASSDSRGYSNQPQHF.

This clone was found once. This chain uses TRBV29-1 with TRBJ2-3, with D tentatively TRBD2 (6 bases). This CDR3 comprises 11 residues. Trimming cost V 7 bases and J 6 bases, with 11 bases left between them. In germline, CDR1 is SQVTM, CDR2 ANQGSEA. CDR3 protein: CSARGLDTQYF. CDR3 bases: TGCAGCGCCCGGGGACTTGATACGCAGTATTTT.

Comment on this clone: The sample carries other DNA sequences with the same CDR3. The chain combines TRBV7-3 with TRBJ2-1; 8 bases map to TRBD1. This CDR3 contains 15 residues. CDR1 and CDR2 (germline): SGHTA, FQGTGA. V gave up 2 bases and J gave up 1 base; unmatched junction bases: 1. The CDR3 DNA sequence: TGTGCCAGCAGCTTAGACAGGGGATCCTACAATGAGCAGTTCTTC. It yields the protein CASSLDRGSYNEQFF.

The CDR3 DNA reads as TGTGCCAGCAGCTTATTTCAGGCAGATCGCACAGATACGCAGTATTTT. Its translation: CASSLFQADRTDTQYF. The chain combines TRBV11-1 with TRBJ2-3; no clear D gene. Trimming left V 2 bases short and J 1 base short, with 13 bases between. Per the germline V gene, CDR1 is SGHAT and CDR2 is FQDESV (reference sequence). The CDR3 totals 16 residues.

The chain's CDR3 is CSASFSEDGYF. The DNA for the CDR3 is TGCAGTGCTAGTTTTTCCGAAGACGGGTATTTT. V and J are TRBV20-1 and TRBJ2-3; D is undetermined. V was pared by 3 bases and J by 14 bases, with 15 bases between. This CDR3 is built from 11 residues. Germline V gene sequence: CDR1 DFQATT, CDR2 SNEGSKA (reference sequence).

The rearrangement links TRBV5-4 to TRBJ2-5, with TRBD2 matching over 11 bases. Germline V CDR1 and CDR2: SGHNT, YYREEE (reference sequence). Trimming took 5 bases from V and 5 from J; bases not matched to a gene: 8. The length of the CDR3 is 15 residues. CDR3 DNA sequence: TGTGCCAGCAGGTTTAGCGGGGGGGCTCGGGAGACCCAGTACTTC. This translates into CASRFSGGARETQYF.

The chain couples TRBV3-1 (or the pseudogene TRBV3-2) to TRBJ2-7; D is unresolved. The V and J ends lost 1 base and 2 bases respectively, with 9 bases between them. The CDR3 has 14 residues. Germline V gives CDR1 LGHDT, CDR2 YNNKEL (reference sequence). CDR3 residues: CASSQGYRAYEQYV. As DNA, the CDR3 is TGTGCCAGCAGCCAAGGATACAGAGCCTACGAGCAGTACGTC.

Here the CDR3 DNA reads TGTGCCAGCAGCTTAGCGTGGGAAGGCACTGAAGCTTTCTTT. Encoded protein: CASSLAWEGTEAFF. The J gene is TRBJ1-1, the V gene TRBV7-2, with D hard to call. This CDR3 region has 14 residues. Germline values: CDR1 SGHTA, CDR2 FQGNSA. Between the trimmed V and J ends, which lost 0 bases and 4 bases, there was a span of 9 bases. Full variable domain (missing parts from reference TRBV7-2 and TRBJ1-1): GAGVSQSPSNKVTEKGKDVELRCDPISGHTALYWYRQSLGQGLEFLIYFQGNSAPDKSGLPSDRFSAERTGGSVSTLTIQRTQQEDSAVYLCASSLAWEGTEAFFGQGTRLTVV.

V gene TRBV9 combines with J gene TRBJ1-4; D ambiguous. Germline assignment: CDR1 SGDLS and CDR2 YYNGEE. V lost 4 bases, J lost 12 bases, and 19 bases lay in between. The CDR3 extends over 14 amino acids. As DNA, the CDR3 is TGTGCCAGCAGCCCAACCGGGCGGCCCGAGGAACTGTTTTTT. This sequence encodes CASSPTGRPEELFF.

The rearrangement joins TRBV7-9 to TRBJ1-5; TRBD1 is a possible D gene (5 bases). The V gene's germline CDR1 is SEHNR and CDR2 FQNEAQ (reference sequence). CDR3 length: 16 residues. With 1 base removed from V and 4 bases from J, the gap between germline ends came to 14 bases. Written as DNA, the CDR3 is TGTGCCAGCAGCTTAGAGGTCGGGGGATCGAATCAGCCCCAGCATTTT. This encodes CASSLEVGGSNQPQHF. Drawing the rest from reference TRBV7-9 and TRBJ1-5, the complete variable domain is DTGVSQNPRHKITKRGQNVTFRCDPISEHNRLYWYRQTLGQGPEFLTYFQNEAQLEKSRLLSDRFSAERPKGSFSTLEIQRTEQGDSAMYLCASSLEVGGSNQPQHFGDGTRLSIL.

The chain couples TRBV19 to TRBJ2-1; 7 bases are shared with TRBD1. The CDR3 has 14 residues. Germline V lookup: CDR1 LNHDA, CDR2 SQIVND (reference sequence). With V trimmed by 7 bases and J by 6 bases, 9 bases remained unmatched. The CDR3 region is CASNKQDRLNEQFF. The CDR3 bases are TGTGCCAGTAATAAACAGGACAGGCTCAATGAGCAGTTCTTC.

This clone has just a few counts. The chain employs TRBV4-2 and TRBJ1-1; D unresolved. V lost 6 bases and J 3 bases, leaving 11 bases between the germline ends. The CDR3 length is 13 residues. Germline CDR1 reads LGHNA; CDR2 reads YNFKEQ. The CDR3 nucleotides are TGTGCCAGCAGGAGGTCAAGGGACACTGAAGCTTTCTTT. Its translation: CASRRSRDTEAFF.

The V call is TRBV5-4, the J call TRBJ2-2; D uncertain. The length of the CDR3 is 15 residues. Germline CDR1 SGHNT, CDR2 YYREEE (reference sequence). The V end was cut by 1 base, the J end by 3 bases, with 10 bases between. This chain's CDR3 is CASSLQGRDTGELFF. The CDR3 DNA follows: TGTGCCAGCAGCTTGCAAGGAAGGGACACCGGGGAGCTGTTTTTT.

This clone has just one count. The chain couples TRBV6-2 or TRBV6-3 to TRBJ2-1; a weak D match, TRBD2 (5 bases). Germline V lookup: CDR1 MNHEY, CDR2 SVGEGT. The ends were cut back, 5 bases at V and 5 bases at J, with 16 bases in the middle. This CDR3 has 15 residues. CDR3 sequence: CASSPRAPSHNEQFF. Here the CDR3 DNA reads TGTGCCAGCAGTCCGAGGGCGCCTAGCCACAATGAGCAGTTCTTC.

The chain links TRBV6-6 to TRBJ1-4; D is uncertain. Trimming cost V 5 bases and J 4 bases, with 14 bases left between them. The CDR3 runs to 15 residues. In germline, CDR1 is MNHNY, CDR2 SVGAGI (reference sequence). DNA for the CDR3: TGTGCCAGCAGTGACACCGGACGGGATAATGAAAAACTGTTTTTT. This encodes CASSDTGRDNEKLFF.

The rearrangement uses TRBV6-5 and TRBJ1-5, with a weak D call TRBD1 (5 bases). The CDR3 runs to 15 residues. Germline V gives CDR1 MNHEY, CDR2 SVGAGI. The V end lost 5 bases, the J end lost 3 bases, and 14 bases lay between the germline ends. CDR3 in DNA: TGTGCCAGCAGTAAGTATGGGGCCAACAATCAGCCCCAGCATTTT. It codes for CASSKYGANNQPQHF.

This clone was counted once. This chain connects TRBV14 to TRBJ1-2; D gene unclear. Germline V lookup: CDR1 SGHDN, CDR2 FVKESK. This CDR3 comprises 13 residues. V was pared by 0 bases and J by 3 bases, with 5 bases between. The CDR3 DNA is TGTGCCAGCAGCCAAGACCAGGACTATGGCTACACCTTC. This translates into CASSQDQDYGYTF.

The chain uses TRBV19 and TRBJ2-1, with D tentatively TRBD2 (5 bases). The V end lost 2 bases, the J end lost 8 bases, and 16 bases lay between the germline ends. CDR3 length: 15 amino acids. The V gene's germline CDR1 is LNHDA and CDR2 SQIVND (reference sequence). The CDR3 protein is CASSIISPSLDEQFF. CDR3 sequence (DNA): TGTGCCAGTAGTATAATTTCGCCTAGCTTGGATGAGCAGTTCTTC.

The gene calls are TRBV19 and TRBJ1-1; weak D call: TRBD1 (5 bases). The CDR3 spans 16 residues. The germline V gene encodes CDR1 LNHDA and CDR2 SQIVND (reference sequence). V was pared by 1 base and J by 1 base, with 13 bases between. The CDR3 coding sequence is TGTGCCAGTAGTATAGTCCCGACAGAGTGGAACACTGAAGCTTTCTTT. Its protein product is CASSIVPTEWNTEAFF.

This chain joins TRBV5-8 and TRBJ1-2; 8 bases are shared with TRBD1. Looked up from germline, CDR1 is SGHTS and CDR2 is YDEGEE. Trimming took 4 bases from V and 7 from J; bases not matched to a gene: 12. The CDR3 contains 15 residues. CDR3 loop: CASSPGQAMGRGYTF. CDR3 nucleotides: TGTGCCAGCAGCCCGGGACAGGCCATGGGACGTGGCTACACCTTC. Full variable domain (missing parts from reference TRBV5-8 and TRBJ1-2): EAGVTQSPTHLIKTRGQQATLRCSPISGHTSVYWYQQALGLGLQFLLWYDEGEERNRGNFPPRFSGRQFPNYSSELNVNALELEDSALYLCASSPGQAMGRGYTFGSGTRLTVV.

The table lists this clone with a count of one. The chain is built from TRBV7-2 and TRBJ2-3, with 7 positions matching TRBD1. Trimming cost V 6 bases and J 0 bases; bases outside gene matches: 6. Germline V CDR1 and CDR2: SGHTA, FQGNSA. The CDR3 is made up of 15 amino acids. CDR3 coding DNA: TGTGCCAGCAGTACGACAGGGCTAAGCACAGATACGCAGTATTTT. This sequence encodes CASSTTGLSTDTQYF.

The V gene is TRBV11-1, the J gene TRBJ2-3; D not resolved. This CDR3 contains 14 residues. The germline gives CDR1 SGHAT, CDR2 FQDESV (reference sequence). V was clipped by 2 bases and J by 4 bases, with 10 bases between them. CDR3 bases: TGTGCCAGCAGCTTAATGCAGTCTTCAGATACGCAGTATTTT. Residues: CASSLMQSSDTQYF.

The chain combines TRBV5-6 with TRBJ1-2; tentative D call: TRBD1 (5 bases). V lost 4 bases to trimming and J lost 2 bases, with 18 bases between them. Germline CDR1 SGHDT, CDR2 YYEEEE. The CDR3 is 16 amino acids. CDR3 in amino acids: CASSLGGIGYNYGYTF. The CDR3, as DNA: TGTGCCAGCAGCCTGGGGGGAATTGGGTACAACTATGGCTACACCTTC.

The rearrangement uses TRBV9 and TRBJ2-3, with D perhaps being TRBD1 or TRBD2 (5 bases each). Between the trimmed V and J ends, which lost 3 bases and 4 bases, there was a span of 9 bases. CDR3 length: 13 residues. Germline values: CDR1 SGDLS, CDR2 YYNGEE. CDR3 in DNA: TGTGCCAGCAGCGCCCGGGACCCAGATACGCAGTATTTT. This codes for CASSARDPDTQYF.

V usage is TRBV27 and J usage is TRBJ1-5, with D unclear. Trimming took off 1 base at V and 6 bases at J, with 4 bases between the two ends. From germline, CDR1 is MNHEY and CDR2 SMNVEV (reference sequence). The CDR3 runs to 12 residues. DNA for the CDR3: TGTGCCAGCAGTTTATTAGGTCAGCCCCAGCATTTT. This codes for CASSLLGQPQHF.